This T cell receptor (beta chain) was sequenced during a study of glioma-infiltrating T cells after dendritic cell vaccination. Points on this clone: Its antigen is still unknown.

Germline trimming cut 0 bases from V and 3 bases from J; bases unmatched to any gene: 4. Germline V gene sequence: CDR1 GTSNPN, CDR2 SVGIG (reference sequence). This CDR3 has 15 residues. Whole-study results and caveats: Higher TCR clonality did not directly relate to longer survival. Few patients contributed both blood and tumor specimens.

The immunoSEQ assay amplified TCRB CDR3 from up to roughly 2 ug DNA. The PCR used 60 V beta and 13 J beta primers. Using immunoSEQ multiplex PCR, the repertoire was profiled, and TCRdb retains in-frame clones only, with some absent. The sample yields more than 95,000 clones, around 81% seen once. The sequence was obtained from a human donor with glioblastoma. Sequencing was performed on blood, taken before dendritic cell vaccination. This chain uses TRBV30 with TRBJ2-7; TRBD2 matches at 11 bases. As DNA, the CDR3 is TGTGCCTGGAGTGTGGGTGGGACTAGCGGCTACGAGCAGTACTTC. It translates to CAWSVGGTSGYEQYF.